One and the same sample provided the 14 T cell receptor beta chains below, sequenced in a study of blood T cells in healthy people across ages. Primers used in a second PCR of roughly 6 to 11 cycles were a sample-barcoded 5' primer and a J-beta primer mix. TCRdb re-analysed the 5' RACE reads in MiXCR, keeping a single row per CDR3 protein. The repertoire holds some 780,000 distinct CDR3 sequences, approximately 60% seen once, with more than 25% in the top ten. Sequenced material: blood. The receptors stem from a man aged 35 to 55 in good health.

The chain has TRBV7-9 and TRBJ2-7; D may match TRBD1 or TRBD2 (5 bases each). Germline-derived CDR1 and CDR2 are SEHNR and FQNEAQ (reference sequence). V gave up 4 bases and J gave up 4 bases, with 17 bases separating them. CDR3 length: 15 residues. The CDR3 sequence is CASSSLRGSGYEQYF. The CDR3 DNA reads TGTGCCAGCAGCTCCCTTAGGGGCTCGGGGTACGAGCAGTACTTC.

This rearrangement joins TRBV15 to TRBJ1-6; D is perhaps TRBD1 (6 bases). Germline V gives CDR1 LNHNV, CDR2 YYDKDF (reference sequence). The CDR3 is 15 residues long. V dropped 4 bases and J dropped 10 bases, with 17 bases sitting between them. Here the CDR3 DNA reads TGTGCCACCAGCACCGGGGCAGGGGAGAGGTCACCCCTCCACTTT. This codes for CATSTGAGERSPLHF.

CDR3: CASSSLAPTQYF. The CDR3 DNA reads TGTGCCAGCAGTTCCCTAGCGCCTACGCAGTATTTT. The chain links TRBV28 to TRBJ2-3; a weak D match, TRBD2 (6 bases). This CDR3 region has 12 residues. CDR1 is MDHEN and CDR2 is SYDVKM in the germline V gene. Trimming removed 4 bases from V and 8 bases from J, with 10 bases in between.

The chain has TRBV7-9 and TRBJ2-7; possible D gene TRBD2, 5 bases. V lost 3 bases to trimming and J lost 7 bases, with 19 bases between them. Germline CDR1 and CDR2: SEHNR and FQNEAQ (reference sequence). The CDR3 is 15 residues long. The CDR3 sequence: CASSFLAGGVGEQYF. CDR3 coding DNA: TGTGCCAGCAGCTTCCTGGCGGGTGGGGTGGGTGAGCAGTACTTC.

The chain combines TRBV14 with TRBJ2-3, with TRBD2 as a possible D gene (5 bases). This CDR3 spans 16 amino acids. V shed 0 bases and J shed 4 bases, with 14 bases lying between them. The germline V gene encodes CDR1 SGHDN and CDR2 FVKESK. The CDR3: CASSQDLGRLADTQYF. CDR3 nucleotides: TGTGCCAGCAGCCAAGATTTGGGGAGACTCGCAGATACGCAGTATTTT.

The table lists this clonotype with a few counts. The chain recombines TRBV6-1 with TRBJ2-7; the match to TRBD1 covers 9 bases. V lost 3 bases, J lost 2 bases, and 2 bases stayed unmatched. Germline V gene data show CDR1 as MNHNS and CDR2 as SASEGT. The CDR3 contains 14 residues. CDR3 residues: CASSEGTGPYEQYF. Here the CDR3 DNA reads TGTGCCAGCAGTGAGGGGACAGGGCCCTACGAGCAGTACTTC.

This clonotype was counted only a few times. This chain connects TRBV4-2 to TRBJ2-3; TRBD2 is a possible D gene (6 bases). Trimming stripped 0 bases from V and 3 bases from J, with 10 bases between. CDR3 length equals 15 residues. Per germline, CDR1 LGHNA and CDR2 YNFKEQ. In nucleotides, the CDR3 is TGTGCCAGCAGCCAAGATCGTCGGGAGACAGATACGCAGTATTTT. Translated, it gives CASSQDRRETDTQYF.

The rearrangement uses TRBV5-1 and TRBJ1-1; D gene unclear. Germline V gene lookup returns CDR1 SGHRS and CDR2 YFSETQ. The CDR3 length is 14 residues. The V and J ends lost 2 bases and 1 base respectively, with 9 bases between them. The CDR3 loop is CASSLDGQNTEAFF. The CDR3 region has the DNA TGCGCCAGCAGCTTAGACGGCCAGAACACTGAAGCTTTCTTT.

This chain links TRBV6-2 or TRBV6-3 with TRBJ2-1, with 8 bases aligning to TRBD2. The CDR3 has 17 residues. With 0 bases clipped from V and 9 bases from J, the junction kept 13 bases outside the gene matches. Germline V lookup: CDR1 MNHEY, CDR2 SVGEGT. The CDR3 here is CASSYSKAGESRGEQFF. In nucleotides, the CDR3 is TGTGCCAGCAGTTACTCAAAAGCGGGGGAGTCGCGGGGTGAGCAGTTCTTC.

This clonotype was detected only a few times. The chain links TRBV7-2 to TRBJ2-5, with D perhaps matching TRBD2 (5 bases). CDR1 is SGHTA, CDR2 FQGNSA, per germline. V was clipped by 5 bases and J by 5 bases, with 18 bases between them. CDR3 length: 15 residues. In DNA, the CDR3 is TGTGCCAGCAGCCCGGGCGCGGGTTCGGGTGAGACCCAGTACTTC. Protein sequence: CASSPGAGSGETQYF.

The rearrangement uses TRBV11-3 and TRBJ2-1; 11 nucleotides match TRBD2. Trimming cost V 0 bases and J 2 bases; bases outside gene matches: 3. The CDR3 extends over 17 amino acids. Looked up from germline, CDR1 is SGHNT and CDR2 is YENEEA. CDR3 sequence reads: CASSLDWGLAAYNEQFF. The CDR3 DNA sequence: TGTGCCAGCAGCTTAGACTGGGGACTAGCGGCCTACAATGAGCAGTTCTTC. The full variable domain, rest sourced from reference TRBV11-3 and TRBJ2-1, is EAGVVQSPRYKIIEKKQPVAFWCNPISGHNTLYWYLQNLGQGPELLIRYENEEAVDDSQLPKDRFSAERLKGVDSTLKIQPAELGDSAVYLCASSLDWGLAAYNEQFFGPGTRLTVL.

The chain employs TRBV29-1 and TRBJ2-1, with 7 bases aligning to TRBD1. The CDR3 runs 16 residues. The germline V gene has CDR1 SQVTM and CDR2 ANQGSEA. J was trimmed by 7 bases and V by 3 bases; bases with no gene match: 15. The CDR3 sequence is CSVDPGLGGYLNEQFF. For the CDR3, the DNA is TGCAGCGTTGATCCCGGGCTAGGGGGCTATTTAAATGAGCAGTTCTTC.

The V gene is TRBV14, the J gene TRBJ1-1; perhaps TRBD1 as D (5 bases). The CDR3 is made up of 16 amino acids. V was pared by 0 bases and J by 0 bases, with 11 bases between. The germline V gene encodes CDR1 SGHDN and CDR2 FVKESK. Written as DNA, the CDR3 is TGTGCCAGCAGCCAAGACCAGGGCAGCATGAACACTGAAGCTTTCTTT. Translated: CASSQDQGSMNTEAFF. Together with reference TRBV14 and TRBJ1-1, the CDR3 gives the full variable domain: EAGVTQFPSHSVIEKGQTVTLRCDPISGHDNLYWYRRVMGKEIKFLLHFVKESKQDESGMPNNRFLAERTGGTYSTLKVQPAELEDSGVYFCASSQDQGSMNTEAFFGQGTRLTVV.

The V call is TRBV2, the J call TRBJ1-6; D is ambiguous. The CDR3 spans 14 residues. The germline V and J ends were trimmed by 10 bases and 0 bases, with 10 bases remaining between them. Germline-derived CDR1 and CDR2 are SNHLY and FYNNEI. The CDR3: CANLADSYNSPLHF. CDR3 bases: TGTGCCAACCTAGCAGACTCCTATAATTCACCCCTCCACTTT.